The rows below give T cell receptor beta chains drawn from one sample of a study of human T cells and chemical hapten exposure. TCRdb independently ran MiXCR on the RACE reads; one entry per CDR3 protein. The repertoire holds 99,000 or so distinct CDR3 sequences, with around 34% as singletons. This specimen consisted of whole blood, obtained in connection with sensitization to the hapten diphenylcyclopropenone (DPC). These receptors were obtained from a man in his forties with alopecia areata. Some clones in this sample may be carry-over from other donors' samples. The CDR3 runs from the conserved cysteine through the conserved F or W. D genes are given only for firm matches. Not all rows give a size; the values are once, few, many and, for expanded clones, a class.

TRBJ2-7	TRBD1	TRBV18	few	CASSQLQGAPYEQYF	TGTGCCAGCTCACAATTACAGGGGGCCCCCTACGAGCAGTACTTC
TRBJ2-3	NA	TRBV24-1	few	CATSEGPDTQYF	TGTGCCACCAGTGAGGGTCCAGATACGCAGTATTTT
TRBJ1-2	NA	TRBV28	NA	CASSWTSPDGYTF	TGTGCCAGCAGTTGGACCTCTCCCGATGGCTACACCTTC
TRBJ2-1	NA	TRBV20-1	few	CSARDPRVLAGLHYNEQFF	TGCAGTGCTAGAGATCCAAGGGTTCTGGCGGGATTGCACTACAATGAGCAGTTCTTC
TRBJ2-2	NA	TRBV5-6	NA	CASSLGLGQSNTGELFF	TGTGCCAGCAGCTTGGGCCTCGGACAGAGTAACACCGGGGAGCTGTTTTTT
TRBJ1-4	TRBD1	TRBV12-3/TRBV12-4	once	CASRTGTGEKLFF	TGTGCCAGCAGGACCGGGACAGGTGAAAAACTGTTTTTT
TRBJ2-5	NA	TRBV12-3/TRBV12-4	NA	CASSLESVGWQETQYF	TGTGCCAGCAGTTTAGAGTCGGTTGGCTGGCAAGAGACCCAGTACTTC
TRBJ2-5	NA	TRBV13	NA	CASSFDRETQTQYF	TGTGCCAGCAGCTTCGATCGGGAGACGCAGACCCAGTACTTC
TRBJ2-5	NA	TRBV29-1	NA	CSVEVVETQYF	TGCAGCGTTGAAGTAGTCGAGACCCAGTACTTC
TRBJ2-4	NA	TRBV5-5	NA	CASSLAPWENIQYF	TGTGCCAGCAGCTTGGCACCCTGGGAAAACATTCAGTACTTC
TRBJ2-1	NA	TRBV29-1	many	CSVEDLGLPYEQFF	TGCAGCGTTGAAGACCTGGGACTGCCCTATGAGCAGTTCTTC
TRBJ2-3	NA	TRBV24-1	NA	CATSALDTQYF	TGTGCCACCAGTGCTCTGGATACGCAGTATTTT
TRBJ2-5	NA	TRBV25-1	few	CASSPRSGGQVAQYF	TGTGCCAGCAGTCCACGCTCCGGGGGCCAGGTGGCCCAGTACTTC
TRBJ2-3	TRBD2	TRBV14	NA	CASSQGLIAGRTDTQYF	TGTGCCAGCAGCCAGGGGTTGATAGCGGGACGCACAGATACGCAGTATTTT
TRBJ2-7	TRBD1	TRBV30	few	CAWSVRQGAREQYF	TGTGCCTGGAGTGTCAGGCAGGGGGCACGCGAGCAGTACTTC
TRBJ2-4	NA	TRBV4-2	NA	CASSQAARGFAKNIQYF	TGTGCCAGCAGCCAAGCCGCGCGAGGGTTTGCCAAAAACATTCAGTACTTC
TRBJ1-3	NA	TRBV9	once	CASSVVPDSSGNTIYF	TGTGCCAGCAGCGTAGTACCGGACAGCTCTGGAAACACCATATATTTT
TRBJ1-1	TRBD1	TRBV27	NA	CASSFIQGSTEAFF	TGTGCCAGCAGTTTCATACAGGGGAGCACTGAAGCTTTCTTT
TRBJ1-1	NA	TRBV29-1	NA	CSVVGEGSNTEAFF	TGCAGCGTTGTGGGCGAGGGGTCGAACACTGAAGCTTTCTTT